These 26 T cell receptor beta chains share one sample of origin, sequenced in a study of PD-1 blockade in classical Hodgkin lymphoma. TCRdb keeps only in-frame clones here, not all; method: immunoSEQ multiplex PCR. The profile shows around 24,000 clones, about four fifths of them singletons. The time point: cycle 4 day 1 (C4D1), after more than five weeks of nivolumab. Each patient experienced a relapse that followed autologous stem cell transplantation, and brentuximab vedotin exposure varied. Sequencing was performed on peripheral blood mononuclear cells (PBMCs), taken before the fourth cycle of nivolumab. The receptors were sampled from a human donor with classical Hodgkin lymphoma.

V and J are TRBV14 and TRBJ1-3, with 8 bases lining up with TRBD1. The germline V gene has CDR1 SGHDN and CDR2 FVKESK. The trim removed 4 bases at V and 0 bases at J, leaving 8 bases unmatched. The CDR3 extends over 17 amino acids. In nucleotides, the CDR3 is TGTGCCAGCAGCCTACGCGGGACAGGACTCTCTGGAAACACCATATATTTT. Protein: CASSLRGTGLSGNTIYF.

The J gene is TRBJ2-5, the V gene TRBV30; D perhaps matches TRBD1 (5 bases). Trimming left V 0 bases short and J 3 bases short, with 14 bases between. The CDR3 runs 15 residues. Germline V gene sequence: CDR1 GTSNPN, CDR2 SVGIG (reference sequence). For the CDR3, the DNA is TGTGCCTGGAGTGTACTCGTAGGGGCCGAAGAGACCCAGTACTTC. It specifies CAWSVLVGAEETQYF.

The chain carries TRBV7-2 and TRBJ2-1; 8 bases match TRBD2. V dropped 10 bases and J dropped 2; count of bases not matched to a gene: 4. Germline values: CDR1 SGHTA, CDR2 FQGNSA. The CDR3 sequence is 13 residues long. The CDR3 here is CATGTRPYNEQFF. In nucleotides, the CDR3 is TGTGCCACAGGGACTAGGCCCTACAATGAGCAGTTCTTC.

The CDR3 protein is CASSFTGNSPLHF. The CDR3, as DNA: TGTGCCAGCAGTTTCACTGGGAATTCACCCCTCCACTTT. This rearrangement joins TRBV27 to TRBJ1-6; unclear D gene. The CDR3 totals 13 residues. V shed 3 bases and J shed 7 bases, with 7 bases lying between them. CDR1 MNHEY and CDR2 SMNVEV come from the germline V gene (reference sequence).

The chain has TRBV7-3 and TRBJ2-7; TRBD2 aligns across 8 bases. This CDR3 is 19 amino acids long. Trimming took 5 bases from V and 1 from J; bases not matched to a gene: 19. CDR1 and CDR2 from the germline V gene are SGHTA and FQGTGA. The CDR3 is CASSLRASGPRGGSYEQYF. The CDR3 nucleotides are TGTGCCAGCAGCCTTAGGGCTAGCGGGCCCCGAGGGGGATCCTACGAGCAGTACTTC.

This clone came up a few times. The same CDR3 also results from other DNA sequences found in this sample. The chain carries TRBV9 and TRBJ2-3; D remains ambiguous. CDR1 SGDLS and CDR2 YYNGEE come from the germline V gene. The V gene lost 0 bases and the J gene lost 0 bases, with 8 bases spanning the gap. The CDR3 sequence is 15 residues long. CDR3 DNA sequence: TGTGCCAGCAGCGTAGTTTCAGCGAGCACAGATACGCAGTATTTT. Encoded protein: CASSVVSASTDTQYF.

The chain recombines TRBV5-1 with TRBJ1-5; D gene uncertain. V was trimmed by 4 bases and J by 6 bases, leaving 20 bases between them. The CDR3 consists of 16 residues. The germline V gene encodes CDR1 SGHRS and CDR2 YFSETQ. CDR3 amino acids: CASSHGPSIEGQPQHF. The CDR3 region has the DNA TGCGCCAGCAGCCACGGGCCTTCGATCGAGGGTCAGCCCCAGCATTTT. The whole variable domain, filled in from reference TRBV5-1 and TRBJ1-5, reads KAGVTQTPRYLIKTRGQQVTLSCSPISGHRSVSWYQQTPGQGLQFLFEYFSETQRNKGNFPGRFSGRQFSNSRSEMNVSTLELGDSALYLCASSHGPSIEGQPQHFGDGTRLSIL.

The rearrangement uses TRBV30 and TRBJ1-2; 8 positions agree with TRBD1. This CDR3 is 13 amino acids long. Germline loops: CDR1 GTSNPN, CDR2 SVGIG (reference sequence). V dropped 4 bases and J dropped 4; count of bases not matched to a gene: 5. The CDR3 DNA is TGTGCCTGGACAGGGGGCATGGGCTATGGCTACACCTTC. As protein: CAWTGGMGYGYTF.

This clone was counted only a few times. V gene TRBV29-1 combines with J gene TRBJ1-5, with D possibly being TRBD1 (6 bases). Deletions cut 4 bases from V and 7 bases from J, with 11 bases between. This CDR3 comprises 12 residues. Germline V gene data show CDR1 as SQVTM and CDR2 as ANQGSEA. The CDR3 DNA is TGCAGCGTTGGAGGGGGGGGCCAGCCCCAGCATTTT. Protein sequence: CSVGGGGQPQHF.

This clone was counted a single time. V gene TRBV27 combines with J gene TRBJ1-6, with D perhaps TRBD1 (5 bases). The V gene's germline CDR1 is MNHEY and CDR2 SMNVEV (reference sequence). The V end lost 8 bases, the J end lost 9 bases, and 11 bases lay between the germline ends. The CDR3 is made up of 12 amino acids. The CDR3 sequence: CASAGGGSPLHF. The CDR3, as DNA: TGTGCCAGCGCCGGGGGGGGTTCACCCCTCCACTTT.

This chain connects TRBV27 to TRBJ2-7; D possibly matches TRBD1 or TRBD2 (7 bases each). V was trimmed by 6 bases and J by 7 bases, leaving 25 bases between them. The CDR3 runs to 16 residues. CDR1 is MNHEY and CDR2 is SMNVEV in the germline V gene (reference sequence). Here the CDR3 reads CASSPHQGGGYGEQYF. CDR3 bases: TGTGCCAGCAGCCCACATCAGGGAGGGGGCTATGGTGAGCAGTACTTC.

This chain uses TRBV18 with TRBJ2-3; TRBD2 agrees at 9 bases. Trimming at V came to 6 bases and at J to 1 base, leaving 2 bases not matched to a gene. Germline CDR1 and CDR2: KGHSH and LQKENI. CDR3 size: 14 residues. CDR3 in amino acids: CASSRTSGTDTQYF. Written as DNA, the CDR3 is TGTGCCAGCTCTCGGACTAGCGGCACAGATACGCAGTATTTT.

V usage is TRBV10-1 and J usage is TRBJ2-7; TRBD1 aligns across 11 bases. Per the germline V gene, CDR1 is WNHNN and CDR2 is SYGVQD (reference sequence). V dropped 3 bases and J dropped 0; count of bases not matched to a gene: 1. The CDR3 is made up of 15 amino acids. The CDR3 DNA follows: TGCGCCAGCAGTGACGGGACAGGGGGCTCCTACGAGCAGTACTTC. It specifies CASSDGTGGSYEQYF.

The CDR3 coding sequence is TGTGCCAGCAGTGAACCTTCGCAGGGCCAAGAGACCCAGTACTTC. Translated: CASSEPSQGQETQYF. The V gene is TRBV2, the J gene TRBJ2-5; D is possibly TRBD1 (5 bases). V lost 2 bases and J 1 base, leaving 11 bases between the germline ends. CDR3 size: 15 residues. Germline lookup yields CDR1 SNHLY and CDR2 FYNNEI.

The rearrangement links TRBV9 to TRBJ2-7, with 8 bases fitting TRBD1. Per the germline V gene, CDR1 is SGDLS and CDR2 is YYNGEE. With V trimmed by 0 bases and J by 3 bases, 5 bases remained unmatched. The CDR3 extends over 15 amino acids. CDR3 residues: CASSVEGRGLYEQYF. For the CDR3, the DNA is TGTGCCAGCAGCGTAGAGGGCAGGGGGCTCTACGAGCAGTACTTC.

The chain combines TRBV9 with TRBJ2-1; TRBD1 matches 7 bases. Germline V CDR1 and CDR2: SGDLS, YYNGEE. The trim removed 1 base at V and 7 bases at J, leaving 14 bases unmatched. The length of the CDR3 is 17 residues. CDR3 DNA: TGTGCCAGCAGCGTATCCCCCACCACAGGGGAGAGGAATGAGCAGTTCTTC. This translates into CASSVSPTTGERNEQFF. The full variable domain, its missing parts supplied by reference TRBV9 and TRBJ2-1, is DSGVTQTPKHLITATGQRVTLRCSPRSGDLSVYWYQQSLDQGLQFLIQYYNGEERAKGNILERFSAQQFPDLHSELNLSSLELGDSALYFCASSVSPTTGERNEQFFGPGTRLTVL.

This clone turned up a few times. The chain uses TRBV5-4 and TRBJ2-2, with 7 bases lining up with TRBD1. Germline V gives CDR1 SGHNT, CDR2 YYREEE (reference sequence). CDR3 length: 15 residues. The V segment lost 5 bases and the J segment 4 bases; nucleotides outside the gene matches: 8. CDR3: CASSFKQGTTGELFF. The CDR3 DNA reads as TGTGCCAGCAGTTTTAAACAGGGGACCACCGGGGAGCTGTTTTTT.

The V and J genes are TRBV29-1 and TRBJ2-7, with D unresolved. Trimming shortened V by 4 bases and J by 4 bases, and 8 bases separated the two germline ends. Germline CDR1 and CDR2: SQVTM and ANQGSEA. This CDR3 contains 11 residues. In nucleotides, the CDR3 is TGCAGCGTTGGTGGGTATTACGAGCAGTACTTC. This codes for CSVGGYYEQYF.

The chain combines TRBV28 with TRBJ1-1; D ambiguous. The ends were cut back, 7 bases at V and 0 bases at J, with 15 bases in the middle. The V gene's germline CDR1 is MDHEN and CDR2 SYDVKM. CDR3 size: 15 residues. The CDR3 sequence: CASMGFRRLNTEAFF. The CDR3 nucleotides are TGTGCCAGCATGGGTTTTAGGCGGCTGAACACTGAAGCTTTCTTT.

The V and J genes are TRBV13 and TRBJ2-7; D is ambiguous. This CDR3 has 12 residues. Between the trimmed V and J ends, which lost 0 bases and 5 bases, there was a span of 5 bases. Germline V gene sequence: CDR1 PRHDT, CDR2 FYEKMQ (reference sequence). Here the CDR3 DNA reads TGTGCCAGCAGCTTAGGCAGAAACGAGCAGTACTTC. Its translation is CASSLGRNEQYF.

The chain employs TRBV2 and TRBJ2-5, with no clear D. Germline CDR1 SNHLY, CDR2 FYNNEI. Trimming left V 5 bases short and J 5 bases short, with 15 bases between. This CDR3 is built from 14 residues. The CDR3 bases are TGTGCCAGCAGTCCCGACCTTAGGGCGGAGACCCAGTACTTC. Encoded protein: CASSPDLRAETQYF.

The chain recombines TRBV28 with TRBJ1-1; the D is unclear. The CDR3 is 13 amino acids. Trimming removed 7 bases at V and 0 bases at J, with 9 bases between. CDR1 and CDR2 from the germline V gene are MDHEN and SYDVKM. The CDR3: CASTRILNTEAFF. For the CDR3, the DNA is TGTGCCAGCACTCGGATACTGAACACTGAAGCTTTCTTT. The full variable domain, its missing parts supplied by reference TRBV28 and TRBJ1-1, is DVKVTQSSRYLVKRTGEKVFLECVQDMDHENMFWYRQDPGLGLRLIYFSYDVKMKEKGDIPEGYSVSREKKERFSLILESASTNQTSMYLCASTRILNTEAFFGQGTRLTVV.

The chain carries TRBV2 and TRBJ2-7; the D gene is possibly TRBD2 (6 bases). The CDR3 contains 16 residues. Between the trimmed V and J ends, which lost 2 bases and 3 bases, there was a span of 17 bases. The germline gives CDR1 SNHLY, CDR2 FYNNEI. The DNA of the CDR3 is TGTGCCAGCAGTGAATCCGGCGGGAACCTAAGCTACGAGCAGTACTTC. Translating gives CASSESGGNLSYEQYF. Complete variable domain (other parts from reference TRBV2 and TRBJ2-7): EPEVTQTPSHQVTQMGQEVILRCVPISNHLYFYWYRQILGQKVEFLVSFYNNEISEKSEIFDDQFSVERPDGSNFTLKIRSTKLEDSAMYFCASSESGGNLSYEQYFGPGTRLTVT.

V usage is TRBV5-5 and J usage is TRBJ2-7; 10 positions agree with TRBD1. V lost 3 bases and J lost 6; bases outside the gene matches: 9. CDR1 is SGHKS, CDR2 YYEKEE, per germline (reference sequence). The CDR3 loop spans 15 amino acids. CDR3 nucleotide sequence: TGTGCCAGCAGCTCCCGGGACAGGGGAATCGGCGAGCAGTACTTC. Its translation: CASSSRDRGIGEQYF.

The chain joins TRBV4-1 to TRBJ2-6, with D tentatively TRBD1 (6 bases). The CDR3 is 18 residues long. Deletions cut 0 bases from V and 8 bases from J, with 20 bases between. CDR1 is MGHRA, CDR2 YSYEKL, per germline. CDR3 DNA: TGCGCCAGCAGCCAAGAGAGGGGGACGGGTCTCAAAACCAACGTCCTGACTTTC. This codes for CASSQERGTGLKTNVLTF.

The chain has TRBV29-1 and TRBJ2-1, with 9 bases aligning to TRBD1. The CDR3 has 14 amino acids. The germline V gene encodes CDR1 SQVTM and CDR2 ANQGSEA. Trimming took 6 bases from V and 8 from J; bases not matched to a gene: 11. The CDR3 bases are TGCAGCGTGGCCGGACAGGGGTCTTCTTATGAGCAGTTCTTC. This encodes CSVAGQGSSYEQFF.